This entry lists 24 T cell receptor beta chains sequenced from one sample in a study of T cells after yellow fever vaccination. TCRdb re-analysed the 5' RACE reads in MiXCR, keeping a single row per CDR3 protein. The table has over 300,000 distinct CDR3 sequences, about 4% seen once. The sequencing here drew on PBMCs, taken 5 days after the yellow fever booster vaccination. These receptors were taken from a man between 18 and 29 years old who received the YFV17D yellow fever vaccine.

V gene TRBV20-1 combines with J gene TRBJ2-1, with D unresolved. Per the germline V gene, CDR1 is DFQATT and CDR2 is SNEGSKA (reference sequence). The CDR3 extends over 11 amino acids. CDR3 sequence reads: CSAAGSNEQFF. The CDR3 region has the DNA TGCAGCGCCGCAGGATCCAATGAGCAGTTCTTC.

The chain employs TRBV6-2 or TRBV6-3 and TRBJ1-2, with 9 bases matching TRBD1. The CDR3 extends over 12 amino acids. Trimming removed 4 bases from V and 9 bases from J; junction bases left unmatched: 3. Germline CDR1 MNHEY, CDR2 SVGEGT. CDR3 bases: TGTGCCAGCAGTTTCGGACAGGGGAGCTACACCTTC. As protein: CASSFGQGSYTF.

The J gene is TRBJ2-5, the V gene TRBV9, with D unclear. Germline lookup yields CDR1 SGDLS and CDR2 YYNGEE. This CDR3 is 12 amino acids long. V lost 0 bases to trimming and J lost 0 bases, with 0 bases between them. The CDR3, as DNA: TGTGCCAGCAGCGTAGACCAAGAGACCCAGTACTTC. It is translated as CASSVDQETQYF.

The gene calls are TRBV7-9 and TRBJ1-5; D is unresolved. CDR3 length: 15 amino acids. CDR1 is SEHNR and CDR2 is FQNEAQ in the germline V gene (reference sequence). The V end lost 5 bases, the J end lost 7 bases, and 18 bases lay between the germline ends. The DNA for the CDR3 is TGTGCCAGCAGCACCAGAAGACAACCGGGACAGCCCCAGCATTTT. This translates into CASSTRRQPGQPQHF.

The chain combines TRBV5-4 with TRBJ2-1; D might be TRBD1 or TRBD2, each matching 6 bases. The CDR3 covers 12 residues. The V end lost 9 bases, the J end lost 13 bases, and 20 bases lay between the germline ends. Germline values: CDR1 SGHNT, CDR2 YYREEE (reference sequence). The DNA for the CDR3 is TGTGCCATCATAGCATTGGAGGGGGGTCAGTTCTTC. This sequence encodes CAIIALEGGQFF. Using reference TRBV5-4 and TRBJ2-1 for the parts outside the CDR3, the full variable domain is ETGVTQSPTHLIKTRGQQVTLRCSSQSGHNTVSWYQQALGQGPQFIFQYYREEENGRGNFPPRFSGLQFPNYSSELNVNALELDDSALYLCAIIALEGGQFFGPGTRLTVL.

The chain combines TRBV7-8 with TRBJ2-3, with D possibly matching TRBD1 (6 bases). This CDR3 region has 16 residues. Deletions cut 3 bases from V and 2 bases from J, with 15 bases between. The germline V gene encodes CDR1 SGHVS and CDR2 FQNEAQ. CDR3 sequence: CASSFRTERVTDTQYF. CDR3 DNA: TGTGCCAGCAGCTTTCGGACAGAAAGGGTCACAGATACGCAGTATTTT.

This clonotype was observed at least ten times. The chain couples TRBV15 to TRBJ1-1, with D tentatively TRBD1 (5 bases). V lost 5 bases and J 3 bases, leaving 16 bases between the germline ends. The CDR3 has 15 amino acids. Germline V gene sequence: CDR1 LNHNV, CDR2 YYDKDF (reference sequence). The CDR3 region is CATSPSDSRYTEAFF. The CDR3 DNA follows: TGTGCCACCAGCCCCTCTGACAGTCGGTACACTGAAGCTTTCTTT.

This clonotype was counted ten times or more. The chain couples TRBV20-1 to TRBJ2-3; possibly TRBD1 for D (6 bases). Per germline, CDR1 DFQATT and CDR2 SNEGSKA (reference sequence). This CDR3 has 14 residues. V lost 0 bases and J 4 bases, leaving 11 bases between the germline ends. Here the CDR3 reads CSARDGGRSDTQYF. The CDR3 nucleotides are TGCAGTGCTAGAGATGGGGGCCGGTCAGATACGCAGTATTTT.

This clonotype was detected ten times or more. This chain joins TRBV5-1 and TRBJ2-7, with 7 bases aligning to TRBD1. Germline loops: CDR1 SGHRS, CDR2 YFSETQ. CDR3 size: 14 residues. V lost 3 bases, J lost 6 bases, and 9 bases stayed unmatched. The CDR3 loop is CASSYIGTASEQYF. As DNA, the CDR3 is TGCGCCAGCAGCTATATTGGGACAGCGAGCGAGCAGTACTTC.

In its sample, this clonotype was seen a few times. The chain has TRBV28 and TRBJ2-2, with D maybe TRBD1 (5 bases). Trimming took off 7 bases at V and 5 bases at J, with 17 bases between the two ends. In germline, CDR1 is MDHEN, CDR2 SYDVKM. The CDR3 has 15 residues. CDR3 nucleotide sequence: TGTGCCAGCAATCCGCAGGGCGGAGAAACCGGGGAGCTGTTTTTT. Protein sequence: CASNPQGGETGELFF.

There are many counts of this clonotype. This chain connects TRBV5-1 to TRBJ2-3; perhaps D is TRBD1 or TRBD2 (5 bases each). Germline CDR1 reads SGHRS; CDR2 reads YFSETQ. Trimming stripped 7 bases from V and 4 bases from J, with 7 bases between. CDR3 length equals 11 residues. The CDR3 nucleotides are TGCGCCAGCGGGACGCCAGATACGCAGTATTTT. Translating gives CASGTPDTQYF.

This chain links TRBV7-9 with TRBJ2-2, with a possible D match to TRBD1 (5 bases). The CDR3 contains 15 residues. The germline CDR1 and CDR2 sequences are SEHNR and FQNEAQ (reference sequence). The V gene lost 5 bases and the J gene lost 0 bases, with 10 bases spanning the gap. CDR3 region: CASSKRQTNTGELFF. In DNA, the CDR3 is TGTGCCAGCAGCAAAAGACAGACGAACACCGGGGAGCTGTTTTTT.

A few counts support this clonotype. The chain links TRBV27 to TRBJ2-7, with 8 bases lining up with TRBD2. The J segment lost 3 bases and the V segment lost 5 bases, leaving 12 bases of the junction unmatched. CDR1 MNHEY and CDR2 SMNVEV come from the germline V gene (reference sequence). This CDR3 contains 16 residues. The CDR3 spells CASSPDIGTSYYEQYF. The DNA for the CDR3 is TGTGCCAGCAGTCCAGACATCGGGACTAGTTACTACGAGCAGTACTTC.

This clonotype was recorded a few times. The rearrangement joins TRBV4-3 to TRBJ2-7; 9 nucleotides agree with TRBD1. This CDR3 region has 17 residues. Looked up from germline, CDR1 is LGHNA and CDR2 is YSLEER. V lost 0 bases, J lost 2 bases, and 8 bases stayed unmatched. The CDR3 DNA reads TGCGCCAGCAGCCAAGATCCACCGACAGGGGGAACCTACGAGCAGTACGTC. Protein product: CASSQDPPTGGTYEQYV.

This clonotype was detected ten times or more. The chain is built from TRBV2 and TRBJ1-2; D is uncertain. Germline V gene lookup returns CDR1 SNHLY and CDR2 FYNNEI. V shed 1 base and J shed 3 bases, with 6 bases lying between them. The CDR3 sequence is 13 residues long. The CDR3 DNA reads as TGTGCCAGCAGTGAAGATAGGGACTATGGCTACACCTTC. Translating it yields CASSEDRDYGYTF. The complete variable domain, with remaining parts taken from reference TRBV2 and TRBJ1-2, reads EPEVTQTPSHQVTQMGQEVILRCVPISNHLYFYWYRQILGQKVEFLVSFYNNEISEKSEIFDDQFSVERPDGSNFTLKIRSTKLEDSAMYFCASSEDRDYGYTFGSGTRLTVV.

This clonotype was seen a few times. The rearrangement links TRBV27 to TRBJ1-1, with 8 bases identical to TRBD1. V dropped 6 bases and J dropped 6; count of bases not matched to a gene: 12. The CDR3 length is 15 residues. The germline V gene encodes CDR1 MNHEY and CDR2 SMNVEV (reference sequence). The DNA for the CDR3 is TGTGCCAGCAGCCCTATTTACGACAGGGGAGCTGAAGCTTTCTTT. As protein: CASSPIYDRGAEAFF.

This clonotype appeared a few times. J is TRBJ1-1 and V is TRBV27; TRBD1 matches 7 bases. The CDR3 is 13 residues long. Trimming took 6 bases from V and 5 from J; bases not matched to a gene: 6. CDR1 is MNHEY and CDR2 is SMNVEV in the germline V gene (reference sequence). CDR3 region: CASRVTGLTEAFF. The CDR3 region has the DNA TGTGCCAGCAGAGTGACAGGGTTAACTGAAGCTTTCTTT.

The V gene is TRBV20-1, the J gene TRBJ2-7; perhaps TRBD1 as D (5 bases). The CDR3 is made up of 14 amino acids. V lost 1 base, J lost 1 base, and 11 bases lay in between. Per the germline V gene, CDR1 is DFQATT and CDR2 is SNEGSKA (reference sequence). CDR3 DNA sequence: TGCAGTGCTAGAGCCTCTCAGGGTTCCTACGAGCAGTACTTC. Amino acids: CSARASQGSYEQYF.

This clonotype was seen at least ten times. The chain links TRBV11-3 to TRBJ2-4; D is uncertain. The CDR3 length is 13 residues. Trimming removed 5 bases at V and 5 bases at J, with 10 bases between. The germline V gene has CDR1 SGHNT and CDR2 YENEEA. The CDR3 bases are TGTGCCAGCAGCCTGGGCGGCGAAAACATTCAGTACTTC. It encodes CASSLGGENIQYF.

This clonotype was recorded many times. The rearrangement links TRBV7-2 to TRBJ2-5; D gene unclear. The V and J ends lost 6 bases and 3 bases respectively, with 2 bases between them. Germline V gene lookup returns CDR1 SGHTA and CDR2 FQGNSA. This CDR3 spans 10 amino acids. The chain's CDR3 is CASRKETQYF. CDR3 nucleotides: TGTGCCAGCAGGAAAGAGACCCAGTACTTC.

This clonotype was seen only a few times. The rearrangement joins TRBV20-1 to TRBJ1-6; D call uncertain. The CDR3 consists of 15 residues. Trimming removed 0 bases from V and 10 bases from J, with 16 bases in between. CDR1 and CDR2 from the germline V gene are DFQATT and SNEGSKA (reference sequence). CDR3: CSARDRRAESSPLHF. In DNA form, the CDR3 reads TGCAGTGCTAGAGATCGTAGGGCAGAGTCCTCACCCCTCCACTTT.

This clonotype showed up just a few times. The chain combines TRBV20-1 with TRBJ1-1, with 10 bases lining up with TRBD1. This CDR3 has 15 residues. Germline assignment: CDR1 DFQATT and CDR2 SNEGSKA (reference sequence). CDR3 in DNA: TGCAGCAGCCGGGACAGGGGAAACATGAACACTGAAGCTTTCTTT. Its translation is CSSRDRGNMNTEAFF.

V is TRBV10-3 and J is TRBJ1-6, with D possibly TRBD1 on 5 matching bases. Between the trimmed V and J ends, which lost 7 bases and 7 bases, there was a span of 14 bases. Per the germline V gene, CDR1 is ENHRY and CDR2 is SYGVKD. The CDR3 totals 14 residues. The CDR3, as DNA: TGTGCCATCACCTTGGGGGGGACGAATTCACCCCTCCACTTT. Amino acids: CAITLGGTNSPLHF.

This clonotype has a count of ten or more. The chain combines TRBV4-1 with TRBJ2-7; a possible D gene is TRBD1 (6 bases). V was cut by 4 bases and J by 2 bases, with 15 bases left in between. This CDR3 comprises 15 residues. Germline V gives CDR1 MGHRA, CDR2 YSYEKL. DNA of the CDR3: TGCGCCAGCAGCCCACAGGGAATCGGTCCCTACGAGCAGTACGTC. Encoded protein: CASSPQGIGPYEQYV.